This T cell receptor beta chain was profiled in a study of Graves' ophthalmopathy and Graves' hyperthyroidism. For the study at large: Researchers obtained peripheral blood at initial diagnosis, before any treatment had begun.

Study-level results: Most expanded thyroid clonotypes above 0.001 frequency also appeared in blood.

On this clonotype: Its antigen is undetermined.

Excluded: other autoimmune disease, uncontrolled infection, pregnancy or lactation. Amplifying from RNA transcripts, the study obtained TCR beta CDR3 regions. Second-round multiplex PCR followed a first-round RT-PCR using HTBI primers. In TCRdb, the multiplex PCR reads were re-called with MiXCR into one record per CDR3 protein. Altogether a few hundred thousand distinct CDR3 sequences are present, over 20% being singletons, with the ten largest covering approximately 3.2%. Germline V gene lookup returns CDR1 LNHDA and CDR2 SQIVND (reference sequence). The CDR3 extends over 13 amino acids. V was shortened by 4 bases and J by 7 bases, with 13 bases between the two germline ends.

The sequencing input was peripheral blood. This sequence originates from a young woman with stable Graves' hyperthyroidism. The V call is TRBV19, the J call TRBJ1-1; weak D call: TRBD1 (6 bases). This CDR3 is CASSTRLDSEAFF. CDR3 coding DNA: TGTGCCAGTAGTACCCGCCTGGACAGTGAAGCTTTCTTT.